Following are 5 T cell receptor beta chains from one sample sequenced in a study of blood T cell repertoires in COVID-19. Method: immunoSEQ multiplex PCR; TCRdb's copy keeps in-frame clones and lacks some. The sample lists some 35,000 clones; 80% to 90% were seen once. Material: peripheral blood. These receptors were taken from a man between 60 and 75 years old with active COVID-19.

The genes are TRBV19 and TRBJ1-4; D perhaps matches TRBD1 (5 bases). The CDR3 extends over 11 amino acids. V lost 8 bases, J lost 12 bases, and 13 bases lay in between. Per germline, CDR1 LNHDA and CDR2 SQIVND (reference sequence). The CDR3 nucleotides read TGTGCCAGTGGGGCCTGGGGGGAACTGTTTTTT. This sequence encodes CASGAWGELFF.

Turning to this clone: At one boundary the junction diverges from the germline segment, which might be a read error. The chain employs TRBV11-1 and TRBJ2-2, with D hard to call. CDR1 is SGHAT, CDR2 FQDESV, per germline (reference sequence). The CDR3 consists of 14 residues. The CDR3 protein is CASSLGEVIGELFF. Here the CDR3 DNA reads TGTGCCAGCAGTTTAGGAGAAGTTATCGGGGAGCTGTTTTTT.

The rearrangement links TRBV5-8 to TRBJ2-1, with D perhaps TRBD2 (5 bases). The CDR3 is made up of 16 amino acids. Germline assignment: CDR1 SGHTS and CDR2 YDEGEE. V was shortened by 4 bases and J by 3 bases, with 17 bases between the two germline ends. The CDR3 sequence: CASSPPGGPVYNEQFF. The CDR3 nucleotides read TGTGCCAGCAGCCCCCCGGGCGGGCCCGTCTACAATGAGCAGTTCTTC.

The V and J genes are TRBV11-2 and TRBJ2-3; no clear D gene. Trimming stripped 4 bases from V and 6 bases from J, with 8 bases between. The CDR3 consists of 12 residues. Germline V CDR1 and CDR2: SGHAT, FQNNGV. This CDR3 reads CASSSERDTQYF. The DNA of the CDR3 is TGTGCCAGCAGCTCGGAGCGTGATACGCAGTATTTT.

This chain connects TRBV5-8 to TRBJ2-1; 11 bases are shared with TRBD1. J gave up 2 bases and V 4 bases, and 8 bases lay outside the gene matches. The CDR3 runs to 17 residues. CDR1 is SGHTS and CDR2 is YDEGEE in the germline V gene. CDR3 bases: TGTGCCAGCAGCCCGCGGGACAGGGGGAATACCTACAATGAGCAGTTCTTC. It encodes CASSPRDRGNTYNEQFF. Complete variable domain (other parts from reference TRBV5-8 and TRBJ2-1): EAGVTQSPTHLIKTRGQQATLRCSPISGHTSVYWYQQALGLGLQFLLWYDEGEERNRGNFPPRFSGRQFPNYSSELNVNALELEDSALYLCASSPRDRGNTYNEQFFGPGTRLTVL.